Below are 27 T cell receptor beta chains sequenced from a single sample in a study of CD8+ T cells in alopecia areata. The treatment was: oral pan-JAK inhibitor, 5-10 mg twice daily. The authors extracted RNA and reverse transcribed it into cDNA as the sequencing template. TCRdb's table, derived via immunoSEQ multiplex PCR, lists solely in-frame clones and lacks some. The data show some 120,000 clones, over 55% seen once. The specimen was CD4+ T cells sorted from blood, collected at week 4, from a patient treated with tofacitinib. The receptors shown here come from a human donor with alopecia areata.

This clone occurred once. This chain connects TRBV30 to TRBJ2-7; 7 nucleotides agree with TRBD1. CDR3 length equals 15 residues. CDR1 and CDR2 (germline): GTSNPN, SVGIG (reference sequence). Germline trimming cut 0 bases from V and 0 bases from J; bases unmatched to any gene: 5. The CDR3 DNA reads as TGTGCCTGGAGTGTGACAGGGACACTCTCCTACGAGCAGTACTTC. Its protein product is CAWSVTGTLSYEQYF. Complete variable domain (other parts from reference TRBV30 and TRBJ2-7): SQTIHQWPATLVQPVGSPLSLECTVEGTSNPNLYWYRQAAGRGLQLLFYSVGIGQISSEVPQNLSASRPQDRQFILSSKKLLLSDSGFYLCAWSVTGTLSYEQYFGPGTRLTVT.

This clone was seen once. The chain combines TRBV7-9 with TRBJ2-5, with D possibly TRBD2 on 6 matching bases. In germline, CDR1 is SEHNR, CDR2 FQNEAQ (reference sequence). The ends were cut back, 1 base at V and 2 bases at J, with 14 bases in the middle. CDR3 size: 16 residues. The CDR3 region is CASSLDSLAHQETQYF. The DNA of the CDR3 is TGTGCCAGCAGCTTAGACTCCCTAGCGCATCAAGAGACCCAGTACTTC. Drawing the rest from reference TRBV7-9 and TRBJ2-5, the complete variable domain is DTGVSQNPRHKITKRGQNVTFRCDPISEHNRLYWYRQTLGQGPEFLTYFQNEAQLEKSRLLSDRFSAERPKGSFSTLEIQRTEQGDSAMYLCASSLDSLAHQETQYFGPGTRLLVL.

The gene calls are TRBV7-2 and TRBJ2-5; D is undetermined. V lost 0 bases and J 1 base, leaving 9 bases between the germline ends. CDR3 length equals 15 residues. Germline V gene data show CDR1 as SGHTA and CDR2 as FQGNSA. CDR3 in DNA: TGTGCCAGCAGCTTAGCACAGCTCATCCAAGAGACCCAGTACTTC. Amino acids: CASSLAQLIQETQYF.

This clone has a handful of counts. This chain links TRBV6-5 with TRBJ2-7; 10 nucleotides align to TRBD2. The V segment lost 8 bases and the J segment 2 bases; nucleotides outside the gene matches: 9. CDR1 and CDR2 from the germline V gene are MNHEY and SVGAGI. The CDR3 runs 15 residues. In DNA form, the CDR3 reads TGTGCCAGCTCGTTAATGAGCGGGAGGGCCTACGAGCAGTACTTC. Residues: CASSLMSGRAYEQYF.

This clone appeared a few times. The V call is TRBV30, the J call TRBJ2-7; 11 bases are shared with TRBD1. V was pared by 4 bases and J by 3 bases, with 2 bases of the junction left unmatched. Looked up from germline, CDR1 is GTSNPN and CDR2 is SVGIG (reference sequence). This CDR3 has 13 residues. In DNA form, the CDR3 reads TGTGCCTGGACCGGGACAGGGGGCTACGAGCAGTACTTC. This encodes CAWTGTGGYEQYF.

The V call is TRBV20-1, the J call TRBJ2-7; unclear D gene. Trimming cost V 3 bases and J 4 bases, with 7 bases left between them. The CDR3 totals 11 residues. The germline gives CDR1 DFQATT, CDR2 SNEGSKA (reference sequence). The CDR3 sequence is CSASNLYEQYF. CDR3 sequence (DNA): TGCAGTGCTAGTAATCTGTACGAGCAGTACTTC.

CDR3 in DNA: TGCGCCAGCAGCTTGGGGCGGGCAGACGAGCAGTTCTTC. Protein product: CASSLGRADEQFF. The V gene is TRBV5-1, the J gene TRBJ2-1; a possible D gene is TRBD2 (5 bases). The CDR3 sequence is 13 residues long. Trimming took off 0 bases at V and 10 bases at J, with 11 bases between the two ends. Germline assignment: CDR1 SGHRS and CDR2 YFSETQ.

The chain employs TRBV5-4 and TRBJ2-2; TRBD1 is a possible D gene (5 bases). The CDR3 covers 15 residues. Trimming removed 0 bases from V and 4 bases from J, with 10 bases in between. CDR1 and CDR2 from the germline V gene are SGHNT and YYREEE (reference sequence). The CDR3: CASSLETAFTGELFF. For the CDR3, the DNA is TGTGCCAGCAGCTTGGAGACAGCATTCACCGGGGAGCTGTTTTTT.

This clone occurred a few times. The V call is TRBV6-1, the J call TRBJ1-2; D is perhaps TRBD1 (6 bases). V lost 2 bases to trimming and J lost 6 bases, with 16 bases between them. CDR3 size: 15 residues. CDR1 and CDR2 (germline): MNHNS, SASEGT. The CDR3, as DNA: TGTGCCAGCAGTGAAATCGCAGGGGCGATCAATGGCTACACCTTC. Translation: CASSEIAGAINGYTF.

The CDR3: CASSGWDREDEQYF. CDR3 in DNA: TGTGCCAGTAGTGGCTGGGACAGGGAGGACGAGCAGTACTTC. The chain is built from TRBV19 and TRBJ2-7; 9 bases agree with TRBD1. Looked up from germline, CDR1 is LNHDA and CDR2 is SQIVND (reference sequence). The CDR3 totals 14 residues. The J segment lost 5 bases and the V segment lost 5 bases, leaving 7 bases of the junction unmatched.

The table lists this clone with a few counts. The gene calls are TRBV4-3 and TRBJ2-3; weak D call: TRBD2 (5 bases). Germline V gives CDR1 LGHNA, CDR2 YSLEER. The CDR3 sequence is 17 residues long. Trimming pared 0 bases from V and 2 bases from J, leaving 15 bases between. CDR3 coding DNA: TGCGCCAGCAGCCAAGAAGTTTCCGGACTGGCCACAGATACGCAGTATTTT. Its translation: CASSQEVSGLATDTQYF.

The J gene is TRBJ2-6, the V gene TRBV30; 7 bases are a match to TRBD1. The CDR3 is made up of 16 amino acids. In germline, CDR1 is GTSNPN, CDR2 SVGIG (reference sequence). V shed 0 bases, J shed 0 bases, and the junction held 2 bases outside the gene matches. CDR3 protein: CAWSVGTDSGANVLTF. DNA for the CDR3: TGTGCCTGGAGTGTAGGGACAGACTCTGGGGCCAACGTCCTGACTTTC.

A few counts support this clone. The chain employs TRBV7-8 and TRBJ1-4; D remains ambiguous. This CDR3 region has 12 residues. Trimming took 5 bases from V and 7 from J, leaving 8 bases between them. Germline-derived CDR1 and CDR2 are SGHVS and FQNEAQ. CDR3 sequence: CASSTRGEKLFF. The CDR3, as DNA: TGTGCCAGCAGCACAAGAGGTGAAAAACTGTTTTTT.

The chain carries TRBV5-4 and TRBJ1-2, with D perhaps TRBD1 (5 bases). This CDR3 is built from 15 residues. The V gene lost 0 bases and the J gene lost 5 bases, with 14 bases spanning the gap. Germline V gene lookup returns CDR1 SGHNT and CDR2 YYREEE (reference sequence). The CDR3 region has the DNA TGTGCCAGCAGCTTGGCCGGTCAGGGAAGATATGGCTACACCTTC. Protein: CASSLAGQGRYGYTF.

CDR3 residues: CASSPGLTGFTEAFF. The DNA of the CDR3 is TGTGCCAGCAGTCCGGGCTTGACAGGGTTTACTGAAGCTTTCTTT. This chain uses TRBV28 with TRBJ1-1, with TRBD1 matching 7 bases. V lost 5 bases to trimming and J lost 5 bases; unmatched junction nucleotides: 11. The CDR3 sequence is 15 residues long. Germline V lookup: CDR1 MDHEN, CDR2 SYDVKM.

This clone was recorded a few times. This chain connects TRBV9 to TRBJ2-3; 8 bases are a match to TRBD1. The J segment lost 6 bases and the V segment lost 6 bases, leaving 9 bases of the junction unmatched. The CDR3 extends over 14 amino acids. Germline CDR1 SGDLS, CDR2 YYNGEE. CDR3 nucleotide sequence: TGTGCCAGCACCCGAACGCAGGGGGCTGATACGCAGTATTTT. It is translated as CASTRTQGADTQYF.

The CDR3 nucleotides are TGTGCCAGCTCAGGGGATCTCAATGAGCAGTTCTTC. This sequence encodes CASSGDLNEQFF. The chain carries TRBV18 and TRBJ2-1; D is ambiguous. The V gene lost 5 bases and the J gene lost 6 bases, with 8 bases spanning the gap. The CDR3 is made up of 12 amino acids. Germline assignment: CDR1 KGHSH and CDR2 LQKENI.

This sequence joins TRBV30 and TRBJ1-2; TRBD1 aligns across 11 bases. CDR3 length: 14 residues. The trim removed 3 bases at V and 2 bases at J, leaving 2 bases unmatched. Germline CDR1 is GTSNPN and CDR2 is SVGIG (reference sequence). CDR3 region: CAWRRTGGNYGYTF. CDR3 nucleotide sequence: TGTGCCTGGAGAAGGACAGGGGGCAACTATGGCTACACCTTC.

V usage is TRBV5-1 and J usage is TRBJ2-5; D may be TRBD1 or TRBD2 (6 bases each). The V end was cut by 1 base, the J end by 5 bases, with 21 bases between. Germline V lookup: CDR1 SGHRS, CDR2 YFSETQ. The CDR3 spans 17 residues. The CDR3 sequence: CASSLYSGGLSLETQYF. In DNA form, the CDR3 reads TGCGCCAGCAGCTTGTACTCTGGGGGGCTCTCTTTGGAGACCCAGTACTTC.

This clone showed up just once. In DNA form, the CDR3 reads TGTGCCAGCACCCAACAGGGGGACACTGAAGCTTTCTTT. Translated: CASTQQGDTEAFF. The chain carries TRBV27 and TRBJ1-1, with 8 bases that match TRBD1. Trimming removed 7 bases from V and 3 bases from J; junction bases left unmatched: 4. CDR1 MNHEY and CDR2 SMNVEV come from the germline V gene (reference sequence). This CDR3 region has 13 residues.

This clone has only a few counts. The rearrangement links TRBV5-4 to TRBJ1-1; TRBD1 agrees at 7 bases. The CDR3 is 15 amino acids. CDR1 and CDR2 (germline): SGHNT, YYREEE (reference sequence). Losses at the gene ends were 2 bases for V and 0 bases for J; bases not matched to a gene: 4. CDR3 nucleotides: TGTGCCAGCAGCTTTGGGGGACAGTTGAACACTGAAGCTTTCTTT. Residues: CASSFGGQLNTEAFF.

The CDR3 reads CAWGQADTQYF. The CDR3 DNA reads TGTGCCTGGGGACAGGCGGATACGCAGTATTTT. The V and J genes are TRBV30 and TRBJ2-3; 7 positions match TRBD1. CDR1 is GTSNPN, CDR2 SVGIG, per germline (reference sequence). The CDR3 runs to 11 residues. The V and J ends lost 5 bases and 6 bases, in that order; junction bases with no gene match: 2.

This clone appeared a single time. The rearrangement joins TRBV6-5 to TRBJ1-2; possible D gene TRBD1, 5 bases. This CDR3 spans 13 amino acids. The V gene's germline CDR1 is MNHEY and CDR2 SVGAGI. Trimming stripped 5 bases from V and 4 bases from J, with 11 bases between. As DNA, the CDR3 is TGTGCCAGCAGTGCCGGGACCGTCTATGGCTACACCTTC. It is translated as CASSAGTVYGYTF.

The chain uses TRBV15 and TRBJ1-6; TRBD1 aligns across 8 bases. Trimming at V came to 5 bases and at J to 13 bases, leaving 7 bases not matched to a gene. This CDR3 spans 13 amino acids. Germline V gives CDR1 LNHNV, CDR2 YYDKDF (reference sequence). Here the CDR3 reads CATSGGTGAPLHF. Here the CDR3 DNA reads TGTGCCACCAGCGGCGGGACAGGCGCTCCCCTCCACTTT.

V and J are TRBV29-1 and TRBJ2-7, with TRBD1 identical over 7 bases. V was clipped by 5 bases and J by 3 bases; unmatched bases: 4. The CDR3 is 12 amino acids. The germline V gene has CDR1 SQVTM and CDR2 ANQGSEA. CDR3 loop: CSVRQGNYEQYF. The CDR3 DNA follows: TGCAGCGTTAGACAGGGCAACTACGAGCAGTACTTC.

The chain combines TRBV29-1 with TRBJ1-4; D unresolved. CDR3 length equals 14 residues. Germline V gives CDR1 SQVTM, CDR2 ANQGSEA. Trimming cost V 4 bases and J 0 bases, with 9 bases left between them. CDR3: CSVVERATNEKLFF. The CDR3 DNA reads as TGCAGCGTTGTCGAGCGAGCAACTAATGAAAAACTGTTTTTT.

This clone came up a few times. The CDR3 region is CASSQDASLGAGGYTF. The DNA for the CDR3 is TGCGCCAGCAGCCAAGATGCTAGCCTTGGGGCGGGTGGCTACACCTTC. The rearrangement uses TRBV4-3 and TRBJ1-2; D is possibly TRBD1 (5 bases). This CDR3 comprises 16 residues. Trimming took off 0 bases at V and 7 bases at J, with 18 bases between the two ends. Germline-derived CDR1 and CDR2 are LGHNA and YSLEER.